The 2 T cell receptor beta chains below all came from one sample that was sequenced in a study of CD8 T cells in ankylosing spondylitis. Study-wide findings and caveats: Characteristic of ankylosing spondylitis blood, it appeared, was a TCR beta motif comprising roughly 8 highly homologous variants.

The antigens of these receptors remain unknown. TCRdb re-analysed the 5' RACE reads in MiXCR, keeping a single row per CDR3 protein. This sample has roughly 700,000 distinct CDR3 sequences, with over 15% found just once. Sequenced material: blood, either unsorted or a sorted T cell fraction (not recorded which). The receptors come from a male donor with ankylosing spondylitis.

V and J are TRBV18 and TRBJ2-2, with D perhaps assigned TRBD1 or TRBD2 (5 bases each). Trimming removed 3 bases from V and 6 bases from J, with 11 bases in between. Germline V CDR1 and CDR2: KGHSH, LQKENI. This CDR3 contains 14 residues. The CDR3 reads CASSPQRGAGELFF. In nucleotides, the CDR3 is TGTGCCAGCTCACCCCAGAGGGGCGCCGGGGAGCTGTTTTTT.

This clonotype was observed a few times. J is TRBJ1-1 and V is TRBV7-8, with 7 positions matching TRBD1. The germline CDR1 and CDR2 sequences are SGHVS and FQNEAQ. The CDR3 sequence is 13 residues long. V gave up 5 bases and J gave up 9 bases; unmatched junction bases: 9. DNA of the CDR3: TGTGCCAGCAGCCCCAGACAGGGTGGAAAAGCTTTCTTT. This codes for CASSPRQGGKAFF.